Below, 22 T cell receptor beta chains from the same sample are listed, as sequenced in a study of neurological immune-mediated disorders. TCRdb itself ran the 5' RACE reads through MiXCR, one entry per CDR3 protein. The table lists 75,000 to 95,000 distinct CDR3 sequences, about 15% of them singletons. The material sequenced was PBMCs. The receptor source for this set is a woman aged 40 to 50 in good health.

This clonotype appeared many times. The V call is TRBV4-2, the J call TRBJ2-7; 7 bases line up with TRBD2. Per germline, CDR1 LGHNA and CDR2 YNFKEQ. This CDR3 spans 13 amino acids. The J segment lost 6 bases and the V segment lost 1 base, leaving 3 bases of the junction unmatched. CDR3 region: CASSQVRGTEQYF. The CDR3 DNA sequence: TGTGCCAGCAGCCAAGTGCGGGGGACCGAGCAGTACTTC.

The chain carries TRBV19 and TRBJ2-5; the match to TRBD1 covers 10 bases. The CDR3 spans 15 residues. With V trimmed by 6 bases and J by 1 base, 5 bases remained unmatched. Germline V gives CDR1 LNHDA, CDR2 SQIVND (reference sequence). The CDR3 sequence is CASRRDRGIQETQYF. In nucleotides, the CDR3 is TGTGCCAGTAGGAGGGACAGGGGCATCCAAGAGACCCAGTACTTC.

This clonotype has a count of ten or more. The chain uses TRBV7-9 and TRBJ1-6; D gene uncertain. Germline CDR1 SEHNR, CDR2 FQNEAQ (reference sequence). V lost 0 bases, J lost 0 bases, and 6 bases lay in between. The length of the CDR3 is 16 residues. DNA of the CDR3: TGTGCCAGCAGCTTAGCTCAAAGCTCCTATAATTCACCCCTCCACTTT. It specifies CASSLAQSSYNSPLHF.

In its sample, this clonotype is medium-sized. CDR3 sequence reads: CSARDGLGGDEQFF. The CDR3 DNA reads as TGCAGTGCTAGGGACGGACTAGGCGGTGATGAGCAGTTCTTC. The chain joins TRBV20-1 to TRBJ2-1, with TRBD2 matching over 7 bases. The germline CDR1 and CDR2 sequences are DFQATT and SNEGSKA (reference sequence). This CDR3 has 14 residues. The V segment lost 3 bases and the J segment 8 bases; nucleotides outside the gene matches: 10.

This clonotype was counted only a few times. This sequence may be a read error, since a much larger clone differs from it by one base. The rearrangement joins TRBV6-1 to TRBJ1-2; 9 bases are shared with TRBD1. The length of the CDR3 is 13 residues. The J segment lost 4 bases and the V segment lost 6 bases, leaving 3 bases of the junction unmatched. The germline gives CDR1 MNHNS, CDR2 SASEGT. CDR3 residues: CASSLQGAYGYTF. The CDR3 nucleotides are TGTGCCAGCAGCTTACAGGGGGCCTATGGCTACACCTTC.

This clonotype was counted many times. The chain joins TRBV20-1 to TRBJ2-1; D is unresolved. The CDR3 has 16 residues. Between the trimmed V and J ends, which lost 6 bases and 0 bases, there was a span of 18 bases. Germline CDR1 is DFQATT and CDR2 is SNEGSKA (reference sequence). The CDR3 DNA sequence: TGCAGTGCCCCGACGCCTTCTTTGAGCTCCTACAATGAGCAGTTCTTC. Translated, it gives CSAPTPSLSSYNEQFF.

This clonotype was counted many times. This chain uses TRBV5-1 with TRBJ1-3, with 8 bases that match TRBD1. The CDR3 totals 14 residues. V was clipped by 5 bases and J by 6 bases; unmatched bases: 7. Germline V lookup: CDR1 SGHRS, CDR2 YFSETQ. The DNA of the CDR3 is TGCGCCAGCAGACCCGGACAGGGTGCAAACACCATATATTTT. This gives the protein CASRPGQGANTIYF.

This clonotype occurred many times. The chain uses TRBV28 and TRBJ1-5, with TRBD1 identical over 9 bases. V was pared by 4 bases and J by 2 bases, with 6 bases of the junction left unmatched. This CDR3 is 16 amino acids long. The V gene's germline CDR1 is MDHEN and CDR2 SYDVKM. The CDR3 nucleotides read TGTGCCAGCAGTTCAACAGGGGGCGAGGGCAATCAGCCCCAGCATTTT. Its protein is CASSSTGGEGNQPQHF.

The sample holds many counts of this clonotype. DNA for the CDR3: TGTGCCAGCAGCTTTGGGCCGATCACTGAAGCTTTCTTT. Its protein product is CASSFGPITEAFF. The chain couples TRBV6-2 or TRBV6-3 to TRBJ1-1; D ambiguous. V shed 6 bases and J shed 4 bases, with 12 bases lying between them. The CDR3 totals 13 residues. Germline V lookup: CDR1 MNHEY, CDR2 SVGEGT.

This clonotype has only one observation. The V call is TRBV18, the J call TRBJ2-2; D gene uncertain. CDR1 is KGHSH and CDR2 is LQKENI in the germline V gene. The CDR3 has 14 residues. The germline V and J ends were trimmed by 5 bases and 5 bases, with 12 bases remaining between them. The CDR3 sequence: CASSTRAETGELFF. DNA of the CDR3: TGTGCCAGCTCAACCCGGGCCGAAACCGGGGAGCTGTTTTTT.

A remark on this clonotype: At one end the junction does not follow the germline gene, possibly because of a read error. The chain links TRBV12-3 or TRBV12-4 to TRBJ1-5; unclear D gene. The CDR3 consists of 13 residues. This CDR3 reads CTSSFLVNQPQHF. CDR3 nucleotide sequence: TGTACCAGCAGTTTCCTGGTTAATCAGCCCCAGCATTTT.

V gene TRBV20-1 combines with J gene TRBJ1-3; 7 positions match TRBD1. This CDR3 spans 13 amino acids. V shed 4 bases and J 4 bases; nucleotides not matched to a gene: 4. Germline lookup yields CDR1 DFQATT and CDR2 SNEGSKA (reference sequence). This CDR3 reads CSANRGPGNTIYF. Written as DNA, the CDR3 is TGCAGTGCTAACAGGGGACCCGGAAACACCATATATTTT.

This clonotype came up many times. J is TRBJ2-3 and V is TRBV10-3; TRBD1 agrees at 8 bases. This CDR3 contains 16 residues. J was trimmed by 6 bases and V by 4 bases; bases with no gene match: 12. Germline values: CDR1 ENHRY, CDR2 SYGVKD. The CDR3: CAISGTGQGWEDTQYF. In nucleotides, the CDR3 is TGTGCCATCAGTGGGACTGGACAGGGTTGGGAGGATACGCAGTATTTT.

This clonotype was detected only a few times. The chain uses TRBV19 and TRBJ1-5; D not certain. The length of the CDR3 is 12 residues. The germline CDR1 and CDR2 sequences are LNHDA and SQIVND (reference sequence). V lost 4 bases, J lost 5 bases, and 6 bases lay in between. CDR3 region: CASSTPYQPQHF. As DNA, the CDR3 is TGTGCCAGTAGTACCCCCTATCAGCCCCAGCATTTT.

This clonotype was counted at least ten times. The CDR3 DNA reads TGTGCCAGCAGTGCGACAGGGTTAGCCGAGCAGTACGTC. Translated: CASSATGLAEQYV. This chain joins TRBV12-3 or TRBV12-4 and TRBJ2-7, with 7 bases that match TRBD1. The length of the CDR3 is 13 residues. V lost 5 bases to trimming and J lost 6 bases; unmatched junction nucleotides: 7.

Ten or more counts support this clonotype. V is TRBV11-1 and J is TRBJ2-1; D not certain. V was cut by 5 bases and J by 9 bases, with 11 bases left in between. The CDR3 contains 12 residues. Germline CDR1 is SGHAT and CDR2 is FQDESV (reference sequence). Written as DNA, the CDR3 is TGTGCCAGCAGCCTGTCATCTATTGAGCAGTTCTTC. Its protein is CASSLSSIEQFF.

The CDR3 nucleotides are TGTGCCATCAGTGACTCCACTAGCGGGGCATACAATGAGCAGTTCTTC. Translation gives CAISDSTSGAYNEQFF. The rearrangement uses TRBV10-3 and TRBJ2-1; 10 bases match TRBD2. The V segment lost 3 bases and the J segment 4 bases; nucleotides outside the gene matches: 6. The CDR3 is 16 residues long. From germline, CDR1 is ENHRY and CDR2 SYGVKD.

Ten or more counts support this clonotype. The chain combines TRBV18 with TRBJ1-6; the match to TRBD1 covers 8 bases. Germline-derived CDR1 and CDR2 are KGHSH and LQKENI. The length of the CDR3 is 14 residues. Trimming at V came to 3 bases and at J to 10 bases, leaving 5 bases not matched to a gene. CDR3: CASSPDRVQSPLHF. CDR3 in DNA: TGTGCCAGCTCACCGGACAGGGTTCAATCACCCCTCCACTTT. Combining the CDR3 with reference TRBV18 and TRBJ1-6 gives the whole variable domain NAGVMQNPRHLVRRRGQEARLRCSPMKGHSHVYWYRQLPEEGLKFMVYLQKENIIDESGMPKERFSAEFPKEGPSILRIQQVVRGDSAAYFCASSPDRVQSPLHFGNGTRLTVT.

In this sample, this clonotype turned up a few times. The genes are TRBV7-2 and TRBJ2-1; unclear D gene. The ends were cut back, 6 bases at V and 1 base at J, with 7 bases in the middle. This CDR3 region has 13 residues. Germline CDR1 reads SGHTA; CDR2 reads FQGNSA. The CDR3 sequence is CASSSRSYNEQFF. CDR3 DNA sequence: TGTGCCAGCAGTTCGAGATCCTACAATGAGCAGTTCTTC.

This clonotype was counted many times. The V call is TRBV27, the J call TRBJ2-1; D tentatively fits TRBD1 or TRBD2 (6 bases each). The germline gives CDR1 MNHEY, CDR2 SMNVEV (reference sequence). Deletions cut 7 bases from V and 1 base from J, with 11 bases between. CDR3 size: 14 residues. CDR3 in amino acids: CASNGGGSYNEQFF. The CDR3 DNA reads TGTGCCAGCAACGGGGGCGGGTCCTACAATGAGCAGTTCTTC.

This clonotype was seen at least ten times. This chain uses TRBV4-1 with TRBJ2-6; D gene unclear. The germline gives CDR1 MGHRA, CDR2 YSYEKL. V lost 3 bases and J lost 4, with 13 bases in between. This CDR3 is built from 16 residues. The chain's CDR3 is CASSQPLTGGANVLTF. The CDR3 nucleotides are TGCGCCAGCAGCCAGCCATTGACTGGCGGGGCCAACGTCCTGACTTTC.

This clonotype showed up many times. The chain employs TRBV6-5 and TRBJ1-6; D ambiguous. The CDR3 is 13 residues long. Looked up from germline, CDR1 is MNHEY and CDR2 is SVGAGI. V shed 4 bases and J shed 6 bases, with 7 bases lying between them. CDR3 nucleotides: TGTGCCAGCAGTTGGTCCGGTAATTCACCCCTCCACTTT. Translation: CASSWSGNSPLHF.